These T cell receptor beta chains were read from a single sample in a study of CD8 T cells in Susac syndrome. TCRdb used MiXCR to reprocess the immunoSEQ multiplex PCR reads, holding one entry per CDR3 protein. Of approximately 230,000 distinct CDR3 sequences in the sample, around 93% were seen once. The sequenced material came from CD4+ T cells from PBMCs. All receptors derive from a human donor with multiple sclerosis. The CDR3 runs from the conserved cysteine through the conserved F or W. D genes are given only for firm matches. Only part of the rows carry a size: once, few, many, or a class if the clone is expanded.

clone size	D gene	J gene	V gene	CDR3 DNA	CDR3 protein
-	-	TRBJ2-5	TRBV12-5	TGTGCTAGTGGTTCCCCGACGGCCGACCAAGAGACCCAGTACTTC	CASGSPTADQETQYF
-	-	TRBJ1-4	TRBV7-9	TGTGCCAGCAGCCCCGAGCTCGCGGGGGCGGATGACGAAAAACTGTTTTTT	CASSPELAGADDEKLFF
-	-	TRBJ1-4	TRBV3-1	TGTGCCAGCAGCCAAGATAGCGCCACTTTGGTAACTAATGAAAAACTGTTTTTT	CASSQDSATLVTNEKLFF
-	-	TRBJ1-1	TRBV27	TGTGCCAGCAGTTTGCCCGGGAACGCTGAAGCTTTCTTT	CASSLPGNAEAFF
once	-	TRBJ1-2	TRBV2	TGTGCCAGCAGTGGTCAGATTAACTATGGCTACACCTTC	CASSGQINYGYTF
-	TRBD2	TRBJ2-7	TRBV7-2	TGTGCCAGCAGCTGGGGACTAGCGGGGGGCGAGCAGTACTTC	CASSWGLAGGEQYF
-	-	TRBJ2-2	TRBV7-9	TGTGCCAGCAGCTTAGAAACTAGCTGGCTGAACACCGGGGAGCTGTTTTTT	CASSLETSWLNTGELFF
-	-	TRBJ1-5	TRBV18	TGTGCCAGCGCACGGGCCCCGGGCAGCAATCAGCCCCAGCATTTT	CASARAPGSNQPQHF
-	TRBD1	TRBJ1-2	TRBV4-2	TGTGCCAGCAGCCAACCCACAGGGACAGCCCCTTCTGGCTACACCTTC	CASSQPTGTAPSGYTF
-	-	TRBJ2-1	TRBV28	TGTGCCAGCAGTTTTAATAACCTTCGGGTTAAGGGCAATGAGCAGTTCTTC	CASSFNNLRVKGNEQFF